These T cell receptor beta chains were read from a single sample in a study of beta chain features in type 1 diabetes. Assay: immunoSEQ multiplex PCR; the TCRdb copy retains only in-frame clones and omits some. The sample consists of some 130,000 clones, 7% to 10% of them appearing once. The sequenced sample was central memory CD4+ T cells from blood. The source is a man younger than 45 with type 1 diabetes. Both conserved end residues are part of each CDR3. Fields, in order: clone size, J gene, V gene, D gene, CDR3 protein, CDR3 DNA. A D gene is named only where the DNA matches it firmly. Clone size, where shown, is once, few, many, or a class for clones that have expanded.

clone_size: few
j_call: TRBJ2-1
v_call: TRBV5-6
d_call: TRBD2
cdr3_aa: CASSLGLADPLDEQFF
cdr3_nt: TGTGCCAGCAGCTTGGGCCTAGCGGACCCTTTGGATGAGCAGTTCTTC

clone_size: few
j_call: TRBJ2-5
v_call: TRBV27
d_call: TRBD1
cdr3_aa: CASKLDRGQETQYF
cdr3_nt: TGTGCCAGCAAGTTGGACAGGGGACAAGAGACCCAGTACTTC

clone_size: few
j_call: TRBJ2-2
v_call: TRBV6-1
d_call: .
cdr3_aa: CASTILRNTGELFF
cdr3_nt: TGTGCCAGCACCATACTCCGGAACACCGGGGAGCTGTTTTTT

clone_size: .
j_call: TRBJ2-7
v_call: TRBV28
d_call: TRBD2
cdr3_aa: CAVERGSSYEQYF
cdr3_nt: TGCGCCGTGGAGCGGGGGAGCTCCTACGAGCAGTACTTC

clone_size: .
j_call: TRBJ1-1
v_call: TRBV5-1
d_call: .
cdr3_aa: CASSLAGGGANTEAFF
cdr3_nt: TGCGCCAGCAGCTTGGCGGGGGGAGGGGCGAACACTGAAGCTTTCTTT

clone_size: .
j_call: TRBJ1-6
v_call: TRBV5-1
d_call: .
cdr3_aa: CASSLGGVNSPLHF
cdr3_nt: TGCGCCAGCAGCTTGGGGGGGGTCAATTCACCCCTCCACTTT

clone_size: few
j_call: TRBJ2-1
v_call: TRBV10-3
d_call: TRBD2
cdr3_aa: CASLAGGKGEQFF
cdr3_nt: TGTGCCAGCTTAGCGGGGGGGAAGGGAGAGCAGTTCTTC

clone_size: .
j_call: TRBJ1-6
v_call: TRBV9
d_call: .
cdr3_aa: CASSISRGLDSPLHF
cdr3_nt: TGTGCCAGCAGTATCTCAAGGGGCTTGGATTCACCCCTCCACTTT

clone_size: .
j_call: TRBJ1-2
v_call: TRBV11-2
d_call: TRBD1
cdr3_aa: CASSGQGYGYTF
cdr3_nt: TGTGCCAGCAGCGGACAGGGCTATGGCTACACCTTC

clone_size: few
j_call: TRBJ2-5
v_call: TRBV18
d_call: .
cdr3_aa: CASSPLRSGYGETQYF
cdr3_nt: TGTGCCAGCTCACCACTAAGATCCGGGTATGGAGAGACCCAGTACTTC

clone_size: .
j_call: TRBJ2-7
v_call: TRBV18
d_call: TRBD1
cdr3_aa: CASSPSRRGTGGSEQYF
cdr3_nt: TGTGCCAGCTCACCGAGTAGGCGCGGGACAGGGGGATCCGAGCAGTACTTC

clone_size: .
j_call: TRBJ2-2
v_call: TRBV11-2
d_call: .
cdr3_aa: CASSLQGERLFF
cdr3_nt: TGTGCCAGCAGCTTACAAGGGGAAAGGCTGTTTTTT

clone_size: few
j_call: TRBJ1-4
v_call: TRBV15
d_call: .
cdr3_aa: CATSRRIDLRGEKLFF
cdr3_nt: TGTGCCACCAGCAGAAGGATTGACTTACGCGGGGAAAAACTGTTTTTT

clone_size: few
j_call: TRBJ2-5
v_call: TRBV6-5
d_call: .
cdr3_aa: CASRSSLAGQETQYF
cdr3_nt: TGTGCCAGCAGGTCCTCCCTGGCAGGTCAAGAGACCCAGTACTTC

clone_size: .
j_call: TRBJ2-1
v_call: TRBV13
d_call: .
cdr3_aa: CASSFRALRGEQFF
cdr3_nt: TGTGCCAGCAGCTTCCGGGCCCTCCGGGGTGAGCAGTTCTTC

clone_size: .
j_call: TRBJ1-5
v_call: TRBV4-2
d_call: .
cdr3_aa: CASSQEGTGYNQPQHF
cdr3_nt: TGTGCCAGCAGCCAAGAGGGCACAGGGTACAATCAGCCCCAGCATTTT

clone_size: .
j_call: TRBJ1-1
v_call: TRBV27
d_call: .
cdr3_aa: CASTDPRRAFF
cdr3_nt: TGTGCCAGCACCGACCCCAGGCGAGCTTTCTTT

clone_size: few
j_call: TRBJ2-7
v_call: TRBV30
d_call: .
cdr3_aa: CAWSVRGYEQYF
cdr3_nt: TGTGCCTGGAGTGTTCGGGGCTACGAGCAGTACTTC

clone_size: few
j_call: TRBJ2-3
v_call: TRBV19
d_call: TRBD2
cdr3_aa: CASSRGGEADTQYF
cdr3_nt: TGTGCCAGTAGTCGGGGGGGCGAGGCGGATACGCAGTATTTT

clone_size: few
j_call: TRBJ2-6
v_call: TRBV5-1
d_call: .
cdr3_aa: CASSPSGDGANVLTF
cdr3_nt: TGCGCCAGCAGCCCATCAGGGGACGGGGCCAACGTCCTGACTTTC

clone_size: few
j_call: TRBJ2-7
v_call: TRBV14
d_call: TRBD2
cdr3_aa: CASSQSGTSVTREQYF
cdr3_nt: TGTGCCAGCAGCCAATCTGGGACTAGCGTCACCCGCGAGCAGTACTTC

clone_size: few
j_call: TRBJ2-3
v_call: TRBV4-3
d_call: TRBD2
cdr3_aa: CASSPRLAGGLDTQYF
cdr3_nt: TGCGCCAGCAGCCCCCGACTAGCGGGGGGTTTAGATACGCAGTATTTT

clone_size: few
j_call: TRBJ1-6
v_call: TRBV18
d_call: TRBD1
cdr3_aa: CASSPFFRTGDSPLHF
cdr3_nt: TGTGCCAGCTCACCATTTTTTCGGACAGGGGATTCACCCCTCCACTTT

clone_size: .
j_call: TRBJ2-1
v_call: TRBV29-1
d_call: .
cdr3_aa: CSVPSQGNNEQFF
cdr3_nt: TGCAGCGTCCCGAGTCAGGGCAACAATGAGCAGTTCTTC

clone_size: .
j_call: TRBJ2-7
v_call: TRBV16
d_call: .
cdr3_aa: CASSQSGYEQYF
cdr3_nt: TGTGCCAGCAGCCAATCCGGCTACGAGCAGTACTTC

clone_size: few
j_call: TRBJ1-1
v_call: TRBV18
d_call: .
cdr3_aa: CASSGTWNTEAFF
cdr3_nt: TGTGCCAGCTCAGGGACTTGGAACACTGAAGCTTTCTTT

clone_size: few
j_call: TRBJ1-1
v_call: TRBV30
d_call: .
cdr3_aa: CAWSVWTKNTEAFF
cdr3_nt: TGTGCCTGGAGTGTTTGGACAAAGAACACTGAAGCTTTCTTT

clone_size: few
j_call: TRBJ1-1
v_call: TRBV19
d_call: .
cdr3_aa: CASSMFRDTEAFF
cdr3_nt: TGTGCCAGTAGTATGTTCAGGGACACTGAAGCTTTCTTT

clone_size: .
j_call: TRBJ2-2
v_call: TRBV5-1
d_call: .
cdr3_aa: CASSPLGPANTGELFF
cdr3_nt: TGCGCCAGCAGCCCGCTGGGCCCAGCGAACACCGGGGAGCTGTTTTTT

clone_size: .
j_call: TRBJ1-1
v_call: TRBV7-6
d_call: .
cdr3_aa: CASSPTLDTEAFF
cdr3_nt: TGTGCCAGCAGCCCAACATTGGACACTGAAGCTTTCTTT

clone_size: .
j_call: TRBJ2-2
v_call: TRBV12-5
d_call: TRBD1
cdr3_aa: CASGTRTGATGELFF
cdr3_nt: TGTGCTAGTGGCACCCGGACAGGGGCCACCGGGGAGCTGTTTTTT

clone_size: few
j_call: TRBJ2-7
v_call: TRBV5-1
d_call: TRBD1
cdr3_aa: CASSLGQGNDEQYF
cdr3_nt: TGCGCCAGCAGCTTGGGACAGGGAAACGACGAGCAGTACTTC

clone_size: .
j_call: TRBJ2-7
v_call: TRBV4-2
d_call: .
cdr3_aa: CASSLFPYEQYF
cdr3_nt: TGTGCCAGCAGCTTGTTTCCTTACGAGCAGTACTTC

clone_size: few
j_call: TRBJ1-4
v_call: TRBV7-2
d_call: .
cdr3_aa: CASSLEDATGLFF
cdr3_nt: TGTGCCAGCAGCTTAGAAGACGCTACAGGACTGTTTTTT

clone_size: few
j_call: TRBJ1-5
v_call: TRBV4-2
d_call: .
cdr3_aa: CASSHFRDSNQPQHF
cdr3_nt: TGTGCCAGCAGCCATTTTCGGGATAGCAATCAGCCCCAGCATTTT

clone_size: .
j_call: TRBJ1-5
v_call: TRBV10-2
d_call: .
cdr3_aa: CASSAGDNQPQHF
cdr3_nt: TGCGCCAGCAGTGCCGGGGACAACCAGCCCCAGCATTTT

clone_size: .
j_call: TRBJ2-7
v_call: TRBV5-4
d_call: TRBD1
cdr3_aa: CASSWEGTGRGYEQYF
cdr3_nt: TGTGCCAGCAGCTGGGAAGGGACAGGGAGAGGCTACGAGCAGTACTTC

clone_size: many
j_call: TRBJ2-3
v_call: TRBV5-1
d_call: .
cdr3_aa: CASSQESFPIYF
cdr3_nt: TGCGCCAGCAGCCAGGAAAGTTTCCCCATCTATTTT

clone_size: few
j_call: TRBJ2-2
v_call: TRBV7-9
d_call: TRBD1
cdr3_aa: CASSVWDSKLELFF
cdr3_nt: TGTGCCAGCAGCGTATGGGACAGCAAATTAGAGCTGTTTTTT

clone_size: few
j_call: TRBJ2-5
v_call: TRBV2
d_call: .
cdr3_aa: CASSERRSQETQYF
cdr3_nt: TGTGCCAGCAGTGAACGGCGGAGCCAAGAGACCCAGTACTTC

clone_size: few
j_call: TRBJ2-1
v_call: TRBV9
d_call: TRBD1
cdr3_aa: CASSPGTGFNEQFF
cdr3_nt: TGTGCCAGCAGCCCTGGGACAGGTTTCAATGAGCAGTTCTTC

clone_size: .
j_call: TRBJ1-5
v_call: TRBV4-2
d_call: .
cdr3_aa: CASSISQGQPQHF
cdr3_nt: TGTGCCAGCAGCATATCACAGGGACAGCCCCAGCATTTT

clone_size: few
j_call: TRBJ1-3
v_call: TRBV5-1
d_call: TRBD1
cdr3_aa: CASSLGTALGNTIYF
cdr3_nt: TGCGCCAGCAGCCTCGGGACAGCTCTTGGAAACACCATATATTTT

clone_size: .
j_call: TRBJ2-7
v_call: TRBV18
d_call: .
cdr3_aa: CASSPRGDYEQYF
cdr3_nt: TGTGCCAGCTCACCACGCGGGGACTACGAGCAGTACTTC

clone_size: few
j_call: TRBJ1-5
v_call: TRBV30
d_call: .
cdr3_aa: CAWSEETASPQHF
cdr3_nt: TGTGCCTGGAGTGAGGAGACAGCATCGCCCCAGCATTTT

clone_size: few
j_call: TRBJ2-5
v_call: TRBV5-6
d_call: TRBD1
cdr3_aa: CASSYGTEETQYF
cdr3_nt: TGTGCCAGCAGCTACGGGACAGAAGAGACCCAGTACTTC

clone_size: few
j_call: TRBJ1-2
v_call: TRBV28
d_call: .
cdr3_aa: CASSDPRGYTF
cdr3_nt: TGTGCCAGCAGCGACCCCAGGGGCTACACCTTC

clone_size: .
j_call: TRBJ2-3
v_call: TRBV23-1
d_call: TRBD2
cdr3_aa: CASSHGGLAIDTQYF
cdr3_nt: TGCGCCAGCAGTCACGGGGGACTAGCGATAGATACGCAGTATTTT

clone_size: few
j_call: TRBJ2-7
v_call: TRBV6-4
d_call: .
cdr3_aa: CASSDNFSYEQYF
cdr3_nt: TGTGCCAGCAGTGATAACTTCTCCTACGAGCAGTACTTC

clone_size: few
j_call: TRBJ2-6
v_call: TRBV9
d_call: TRBD2
cdr3_aa: CASNKAGGAGSGANVLTF
cdr3_nt: TGTGCCAGCAACAAAGCGGGGGGCGCGGGCTCTGGGGCCAACGTCCTGACTTTC

clone_size: .
j_call: TRBJ1-6
v_call: TRBV4-2
d_call: .
cdr3_aa: CASSQVQSLGDSPLHF
cdr3_nt: TGTGCCAGCAGCCAAGTCCAGTCTCTCGGGGATTCACCCCTCCACTTT

clone_size: .
j_call: TRBJ2-4
v_call: TRBV11-1
d_call: .
cdr3_aa: CASSLGEGLNIQYF
cdr3_nt: TGTGCCAGCAGCTTAGGGGAAGGACTAAACATTCAGTACTTC

clone_size: .
j_call: TRBJ2-7
v_call: TRBV5-1
d_call: .
cdr3_aa: CASSPQGSSYEQYF
cdr3_nt: TGCGCCAGCAGCCCACAGGGAAGCTCCTACGAGCAGTACTTC